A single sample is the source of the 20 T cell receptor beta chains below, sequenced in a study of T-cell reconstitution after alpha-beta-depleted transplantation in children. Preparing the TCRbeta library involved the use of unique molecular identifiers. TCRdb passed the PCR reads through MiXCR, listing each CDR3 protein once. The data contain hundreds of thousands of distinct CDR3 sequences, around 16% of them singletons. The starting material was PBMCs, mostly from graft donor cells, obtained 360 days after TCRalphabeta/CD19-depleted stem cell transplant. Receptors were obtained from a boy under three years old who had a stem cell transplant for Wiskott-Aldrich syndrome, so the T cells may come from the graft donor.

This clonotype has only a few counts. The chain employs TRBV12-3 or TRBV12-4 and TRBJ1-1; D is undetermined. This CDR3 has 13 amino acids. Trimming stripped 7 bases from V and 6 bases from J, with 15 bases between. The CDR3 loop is CASTLSNSAEAFF. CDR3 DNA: TGTGCCAGCACGTTATCTAACAGCGCTGAAGCTTTCTTT.

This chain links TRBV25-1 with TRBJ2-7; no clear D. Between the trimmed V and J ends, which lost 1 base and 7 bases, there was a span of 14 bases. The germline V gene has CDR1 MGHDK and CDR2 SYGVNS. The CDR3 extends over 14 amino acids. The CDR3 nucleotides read TGTGCCAGCAGTGAATCCATAATAACCCGGGAGCAGTACTTC. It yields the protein CASSESIITREQYF.

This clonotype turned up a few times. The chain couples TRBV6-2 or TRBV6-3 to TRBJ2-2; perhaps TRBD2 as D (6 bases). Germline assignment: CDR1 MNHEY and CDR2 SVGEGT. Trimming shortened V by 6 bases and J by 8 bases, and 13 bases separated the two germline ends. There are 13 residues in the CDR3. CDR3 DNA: TGTGCCAGCAGATCGTTCGGAGGGGGGGAGCTGTTTTTT. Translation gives CASRSFGGGELFF.

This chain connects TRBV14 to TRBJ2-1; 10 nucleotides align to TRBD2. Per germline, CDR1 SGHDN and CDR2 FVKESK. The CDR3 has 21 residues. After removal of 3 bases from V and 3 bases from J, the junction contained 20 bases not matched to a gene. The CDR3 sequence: CASSHQREGKGPWTRYNEQFF. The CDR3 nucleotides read TGTGCCAGCAGCCATCAGCGGGAGGGCAAGGGACCATGGACCCGCTACAATGAGCAGTTCTTC.

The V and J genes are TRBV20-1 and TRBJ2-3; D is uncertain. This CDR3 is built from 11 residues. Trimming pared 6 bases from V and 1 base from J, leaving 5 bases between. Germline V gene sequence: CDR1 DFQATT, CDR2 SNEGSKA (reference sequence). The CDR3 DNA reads TGCAGTGCAGAACGCACAGATACGCAGTATTTT. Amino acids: CSAERTDTQYF.

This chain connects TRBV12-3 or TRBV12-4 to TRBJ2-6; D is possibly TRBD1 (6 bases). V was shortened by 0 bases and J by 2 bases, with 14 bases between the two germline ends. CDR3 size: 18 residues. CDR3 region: CASSLAHSKGAGANVLTF. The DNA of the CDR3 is TGTGCCAGCAGTTTAGCGCACTCTAAGGGGGCTGGGGCCAACGTCCTGACTTTC.

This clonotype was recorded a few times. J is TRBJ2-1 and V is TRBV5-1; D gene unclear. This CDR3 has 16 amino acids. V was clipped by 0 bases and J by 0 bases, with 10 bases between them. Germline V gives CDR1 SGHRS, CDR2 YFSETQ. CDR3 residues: CASSLAAAGSYNEQFF. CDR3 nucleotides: TGCGCCAGCAGCTTGGCCGCGGCCGGCTCCTACAATGAGCAGTTCTTC. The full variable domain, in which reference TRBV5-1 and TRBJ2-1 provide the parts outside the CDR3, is KAGVTQTPRYLIKTRGQQVTLSCSPISGHRSVSWYQQTPGQGLQFLFEYFSETQRNKGNFPGRFSGRQFSNSRSEMNVSTLELGDSALYLCASSLAAAGSYNEQFFGPGTRLTVL.

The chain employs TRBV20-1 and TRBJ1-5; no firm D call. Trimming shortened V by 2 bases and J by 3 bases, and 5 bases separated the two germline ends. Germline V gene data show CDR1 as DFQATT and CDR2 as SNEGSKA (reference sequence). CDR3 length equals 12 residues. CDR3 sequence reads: CSARQNNQPQHF. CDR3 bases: TGCAGTGCTAGACAGAACAATCAGCCCCAGCATTTT.

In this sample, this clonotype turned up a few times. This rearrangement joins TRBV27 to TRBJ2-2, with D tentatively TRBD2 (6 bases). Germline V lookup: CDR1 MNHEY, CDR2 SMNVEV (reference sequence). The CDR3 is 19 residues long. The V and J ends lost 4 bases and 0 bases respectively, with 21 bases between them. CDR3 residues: CASSSDRELPFANTGELFF. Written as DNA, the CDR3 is TGTGCCAGCAGTTCTGACCGGGAGCTCCCTTTTGCGAACACCGGGGAGCTGTTTTTT.

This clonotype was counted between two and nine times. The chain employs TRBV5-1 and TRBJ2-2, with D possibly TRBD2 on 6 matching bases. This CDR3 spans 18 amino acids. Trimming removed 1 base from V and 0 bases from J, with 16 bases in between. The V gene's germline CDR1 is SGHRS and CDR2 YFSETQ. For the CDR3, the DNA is TGCGCCAGCAGCTTGATAGGAGGAGGGCTCCCGAACACCGGGGAGCTGTTTTTT. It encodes CASSLIGGGLPNTGELFF.

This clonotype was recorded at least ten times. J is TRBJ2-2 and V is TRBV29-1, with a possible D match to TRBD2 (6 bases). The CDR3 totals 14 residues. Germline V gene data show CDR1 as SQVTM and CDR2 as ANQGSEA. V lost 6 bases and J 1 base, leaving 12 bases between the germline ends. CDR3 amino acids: CSVGGRGNTGELFF. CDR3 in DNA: TGCAGCGTCGGGGGTAGGGGGAACACCGGGGAGCTGTTTTTT.

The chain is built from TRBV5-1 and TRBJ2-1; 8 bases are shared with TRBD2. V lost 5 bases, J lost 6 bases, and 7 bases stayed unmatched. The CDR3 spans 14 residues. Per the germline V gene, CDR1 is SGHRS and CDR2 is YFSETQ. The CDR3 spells CASSKAGGVNEQFF. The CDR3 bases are TGCGCCAGCAGTAAGGCGGGAGGAGTCAATGAGCAGTTCTTC.

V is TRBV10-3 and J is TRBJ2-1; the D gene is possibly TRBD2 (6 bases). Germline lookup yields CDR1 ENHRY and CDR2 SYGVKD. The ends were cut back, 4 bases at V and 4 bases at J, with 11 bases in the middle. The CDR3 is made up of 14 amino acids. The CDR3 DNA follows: TGTGCCATCAGTGTCGGGACTCGGTACAATGAGCAGTTCTTC. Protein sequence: CAISVGTRYNEQFF.

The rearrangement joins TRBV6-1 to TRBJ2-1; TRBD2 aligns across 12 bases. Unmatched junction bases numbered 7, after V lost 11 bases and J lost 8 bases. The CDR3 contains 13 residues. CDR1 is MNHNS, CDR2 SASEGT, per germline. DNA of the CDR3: TGTGCCGGGACATGGACTAGCGGGGATGAGCAGTTCTTC. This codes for CAGTWTSGDEQFF.

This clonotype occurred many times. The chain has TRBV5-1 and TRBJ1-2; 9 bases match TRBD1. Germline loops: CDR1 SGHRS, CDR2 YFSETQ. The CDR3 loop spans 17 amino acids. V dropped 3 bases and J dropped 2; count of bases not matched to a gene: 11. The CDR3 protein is CASSSGTGKLLNYGYTF. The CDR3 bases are TGCGCCAGCAGCTCGGGGACAGGGAAGCTGTTAAACTATGGCTACACCTTC.

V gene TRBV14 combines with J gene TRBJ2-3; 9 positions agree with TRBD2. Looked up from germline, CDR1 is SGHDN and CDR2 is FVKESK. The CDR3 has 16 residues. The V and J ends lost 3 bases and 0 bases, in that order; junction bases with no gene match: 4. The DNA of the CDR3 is TGTGCCAGCAGCCACTCCGGACTAGCGAGCACAGATACGCAGTATTTT. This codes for CASSHSGLASTDTQYF.

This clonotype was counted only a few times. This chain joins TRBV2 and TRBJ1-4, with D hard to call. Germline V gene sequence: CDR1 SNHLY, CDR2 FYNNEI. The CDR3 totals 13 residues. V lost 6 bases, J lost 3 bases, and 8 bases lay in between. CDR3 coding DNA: TGTGCCAGCAGACTCGGGTCTAATGAAAAACTGTTTTTT. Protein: CASRLGSNEKLFF.

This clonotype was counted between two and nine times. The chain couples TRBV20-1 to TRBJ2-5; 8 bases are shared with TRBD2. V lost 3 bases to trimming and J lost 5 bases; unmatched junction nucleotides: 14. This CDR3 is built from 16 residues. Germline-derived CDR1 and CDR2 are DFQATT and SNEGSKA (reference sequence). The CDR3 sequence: CSASASGGALWETQYF. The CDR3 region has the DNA TGCAGTGCTAGCGCCTCCGGGGGGGCTCTTTGGGAGACCCAGTACTTC.

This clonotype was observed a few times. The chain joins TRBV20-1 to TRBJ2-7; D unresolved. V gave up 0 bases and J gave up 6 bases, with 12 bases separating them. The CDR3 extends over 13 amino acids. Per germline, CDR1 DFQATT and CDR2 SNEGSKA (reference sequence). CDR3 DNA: TGCAGTGCTAGAGATTTGTCCCCCTTCGAGCAGTACTTC. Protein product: CSARDLSPFEQYF.

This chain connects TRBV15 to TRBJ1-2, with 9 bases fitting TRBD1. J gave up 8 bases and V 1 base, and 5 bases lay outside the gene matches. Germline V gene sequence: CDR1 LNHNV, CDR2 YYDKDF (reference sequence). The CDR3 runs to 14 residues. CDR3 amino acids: CATSRVYRGHGYTF. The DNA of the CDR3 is TGTGCCACCAGCAGAGTGTACAGGGGGCACGGCTACACCTTC.